This T cell receptor beta chain was recovered during a study of T cells in Graves' hyperthyroidism and ophthalmopathy. Amplification targeted TCR beta CDR3 regions from RNA transcripts. The HTBI primer set served for first-round RT-PCR of the TCR CDR3. Each CDR3 protein is one row after TCRdb ran MiXCR on the multiplex PCR reads. Of 450,000 to 600,000 distinct CDR3 sequences listed, 12% to 15% are singletons. Diagnosis relied on clinical symptoms, serum thyroxine and TRAb, thyroid ultrasound and orbital computed tomography. General study results and limits: Before onset, ophthalmopathy was predicted by the model a median around 6 months earlier.

On this clonotype itself: What it binds is not known.

The receptor's source is a woman between 40 and 50 years old with Graves' hyperthyroidism. Sequenced sample: blood.

The CDR3 DNA is TGCAGTGCTAGAAGCGCCCAGGTTGAGACCCAGTACTTC. This sequence encodes CSARSAQVETQYF. The chain is built from TRBV20-1 and TRBJ2-5, with D hard to call. Looked up from germline, CDR1 is DFQATT and CDR2 is SNEGSKA (reference sequence). The CDR3 length is 13 residues. Trimming cost V 2 bases and J 5 bases, with 12 bases left between them.